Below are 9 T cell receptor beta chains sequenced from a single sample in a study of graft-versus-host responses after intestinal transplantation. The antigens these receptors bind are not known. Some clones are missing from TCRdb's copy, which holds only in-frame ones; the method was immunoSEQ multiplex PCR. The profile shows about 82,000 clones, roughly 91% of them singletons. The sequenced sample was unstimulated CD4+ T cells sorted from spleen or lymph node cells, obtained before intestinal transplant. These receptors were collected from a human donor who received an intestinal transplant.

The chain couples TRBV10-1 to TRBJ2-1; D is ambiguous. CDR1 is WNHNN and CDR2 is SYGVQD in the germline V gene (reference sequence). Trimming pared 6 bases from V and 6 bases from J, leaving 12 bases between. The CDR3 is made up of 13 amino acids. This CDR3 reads CASSHVPGNEQFF. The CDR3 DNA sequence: TGCGCCAGCAGCCATGTCCCGGGCAATGAGCAGTTCTTC.

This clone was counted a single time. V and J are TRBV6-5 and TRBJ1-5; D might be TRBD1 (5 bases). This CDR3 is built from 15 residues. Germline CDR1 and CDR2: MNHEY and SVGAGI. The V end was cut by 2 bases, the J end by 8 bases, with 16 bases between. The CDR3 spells CASSYSWEGSKPQHF. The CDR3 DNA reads TGTGCCAGCAGTTACAGTTGGGAGGGGAGCAAGCCCCAGCATTTT.

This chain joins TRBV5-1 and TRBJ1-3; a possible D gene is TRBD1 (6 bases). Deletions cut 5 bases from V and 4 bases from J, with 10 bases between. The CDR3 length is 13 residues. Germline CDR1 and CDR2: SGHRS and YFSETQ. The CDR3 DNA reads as TGCGCCAGCAGTGATGGACAGGGAAACACCATATATTTT. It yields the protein CASSDGQGNTIYF.

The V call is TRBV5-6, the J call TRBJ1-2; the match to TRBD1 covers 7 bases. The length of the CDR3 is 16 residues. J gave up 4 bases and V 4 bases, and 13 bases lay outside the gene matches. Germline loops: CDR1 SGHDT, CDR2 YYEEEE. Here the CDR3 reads CASSQYAGGLAYGYTF. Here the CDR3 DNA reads TGTGCCAGCAGCCAGTACGCAGGGGGACTAGCCTATGGCTACACCTTC.

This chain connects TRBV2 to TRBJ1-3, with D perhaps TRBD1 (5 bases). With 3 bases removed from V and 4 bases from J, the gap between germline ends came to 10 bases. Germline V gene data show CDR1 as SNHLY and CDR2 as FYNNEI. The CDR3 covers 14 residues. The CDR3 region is CASSDAGRGNTIYF. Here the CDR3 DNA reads TGTGCCAGCAGTGATGCGGGACGGGGAAACACCATATATTTT.

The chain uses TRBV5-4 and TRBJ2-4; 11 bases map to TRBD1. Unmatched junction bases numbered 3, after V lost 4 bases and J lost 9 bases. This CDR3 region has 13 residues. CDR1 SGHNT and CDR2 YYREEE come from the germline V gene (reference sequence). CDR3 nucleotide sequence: TGTGCCAGCAGCCTCGGGACAGGGGGCATTCAGTACTTC. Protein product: CASSLGTGGIQYF.

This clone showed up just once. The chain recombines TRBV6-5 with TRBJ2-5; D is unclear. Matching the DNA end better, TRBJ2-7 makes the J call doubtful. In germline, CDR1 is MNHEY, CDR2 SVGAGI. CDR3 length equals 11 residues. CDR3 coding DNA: TGTGCCAGCAGTTACAACTACGAGCAGTACTTC. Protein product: CASSYNYEQYF.

CDR3 sequence: CASSLRLGGTGSTNEKLFF. In DNA form, the CDR3 reads TGTGCCAGCAGCTTACGCCTGGGGGGGACAGGGTCGACTAATGAAAAACTGTTTTTT. The gene calls are TRBV7-9 and TRBJ1-4; TRBD1 matches at 9 bases. The V gene end was trimmed by 2 bases and the J gene end by 2 bases; junction bases not matched to a gene: 12. This CDR3 comprises 19 residues. CDR1 and CDR2 from the germline V gene are SEHNR and FQNEAQ (reference sequence).

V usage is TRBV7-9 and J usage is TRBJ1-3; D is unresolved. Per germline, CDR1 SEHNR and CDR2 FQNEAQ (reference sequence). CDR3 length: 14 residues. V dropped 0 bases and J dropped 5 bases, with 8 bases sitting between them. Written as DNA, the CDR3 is TGTGCCAGCAGCTTAGCCGGAGAACGAAACACCATATATTTT. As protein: CASSLAGERNTIYF.